This T cell receptor (beta chain) came from a study of identical twins. With regard to this clonotype: No antigen is known for it.

The V segment lost 2 bases and the J segment 1 base; nucleotides outside the gene matches: 9. The CDR3 spans 17 residues. Germline CDR1 and CDR2: MNHEY and SVGEGT. Findings of the study overall: Models underestimated out-of-frame TCR alpha sharing in monozygotic twins.

TCRdb reprocessed the 5' RACE reads with MiXCR, giving one entry per CDR3 protein. The repertoire holds roughly 720,000 distinct CDR3 sequences, approximately 18% seen once, with around 13% in the top ten. This sample was also put to use in a study of T cells expressing NK-cell markers. As that report states: These same clonotypes (in several donors) also led the CD3+CD56-NKG2C+ fraction. Expanded clones of NKG2C+ T cells had an unclear HCMV specificity.

Sequencing was carried out using PBMCs. The receptor was derived from a woman younger than 35 in good health. This chain links TRBV6-2 or TRBV6-3 with TRBJ1-1; 8 positions agree with TRBD1. CDR3 in amino acids: CASSYPRRGLRNTEAFF. CDR3 DNA: TGTGCCAGCAGTTACCCACGCAGGGGGCTGAGGAACACTGAAGCTTTCTTT.